The present T cell receptor (beta chain) was sequenced within a study of glioma-infiltrating T cells. About the study: Glioma patients had dexamethasone for six or fewer days before surgery.

Amplification of TCR alpha and beta CDR3 regions from RNA used iRepertoire nested multiplex PCR. TCRdb redid the calling of the multiplex PCR reads with MiXCR, one entry per CDR3 protein. Of 300,000 to 450,000 distinct CDR3 sequences in the sample, 41% were seen once. CDR1 is DFQATT and CDR2 is SNEGSKA in the germline V gene (reference sequence). The germline V and J ends were trimmed by 5 bases and 2 bases, with 10 bases remaining between them. The CDR3 runs to 13 residues. This clonotype came up a few times. The chain joins TRBV20-1 to TRBJ2-1, with no clear D. What was sequenced was glioma tissue, nonneoplastic brain tissue, or PBMCs (not recorded which). This clonotype originated in a human donor with low-grade glioma or glioblastoma, undergoing nonglioma brain surgery, or in good health (not recorded which). CDR3 nucleotide sequence: TGCAGTGCTCACGCTGGGGCCTACAATGAGCAGTTCTTC. It codes for CSAHAGAYNEQFF.